One and the same sample provided the 26 T cell receptor beta chains below, sequenced in a study of post-analysis software for immune sequencing data. The TCR beta cDNA libraries carried unique molecular identifiers. In TCRdb, the PCR reads were re-called with MiXCR into one record per CDR3 protein. The sample carries 600,000 to 700,000 distinct CDR3 sequences, approximately 59% recorded once. Antigens of these TCRs are unknown. Findings and limits, study-wide: Five or six TRBV segments, TRBV5-6, TRBV5-1 and TRBV20-1 among them, were found more frequent in patients than controls.

Material: blood. The receptors here all came from a girl aged 2-10 years with multiple sclerosis.

The chain links TRBV3-1 to TRBJ2-4; possibly TRBD1 for D (7 bases). This CDR3 is 15 amino acids long. Germline V gene lookup returns CDR1 LGHDT and CDR2 YNNKEL (reference sequence). The V gene lost 1 base and the J gene lost 6 bases, with 13 bases spanning the gap. CDR3 in DNA: TGTGCCAGCAGCCAAGGGAGGCAGGGGGGAAACATTCAGTACTTC. Residues: CASSQGRQGGNIQYF.

The chain carries TRBV7-9 and TRBJ2-7; D not resolved. CDR1 is SEHNR and CDR2 is FQNEAQ in the germline V gene (reference sequence). The CDR3 spans 14 residues. Trimming removed 5 bases from V and 3 bases from J, with 14 bases in between. The CDR3: CASSPSSNFYEQYF. CDR3 in DNA: TGTGCCAGCAGCCCATCCTCCAACTTCTACGAGCAGTACTTC.

The chain is built from TRBV7-2 and TRBJ2-1, with unresolved D. Trimming left V 2 bases short and J 8 bases short, with 10 bases between. Germline V gene data show CDR1 as SGHTA and CDR2 as FQGNSA. The CDR3 has 13 amino acids. DNA for the CDR3: TGTGCCAGCAGCTTATTCGTTTCGGATGAGCAGTTCTTC. This sequence encodes CASSLFVSDEQFF.

The chain is built from TRBV20-1 and TRBJ2-5; D remains unclear. The end of the DNA aligns better with TRBJ2-7, so the J call may be wrong. CDR1 is DFQATT, CDR2 SNEGSKA, per germline (reference sequence). The CDR3 runs 15 residues. The CDR3 DNA reads TGCAGTGCTAGAGTGCTGGGTGAGAGCTCCTACGAGCAGTACTTC. This sequence encodes CSARVLGESSYEQYF.

This clonotype came up once. CDR3: CSAGTGGRTDTQYF. The CDR3, as DNA: TGCAGTGCTGGGACAGGGGGCCGCACAGATACGCAGTATTTT. J is TRBJ2-3 and V is TRBV20-1, with TRBD1 matching over 12 bases. The CDR3 length is 14 residues. With 5 bases clipped from V and 1 base from J, the junction kept 1 base outside the gene matches. CDR1 and CDR2 (germline): DFQATT, SNEGSKA (reference sequence).

This rearrangement joins TRBV5-5 to TRBJ1-1; D possibly corresponds to TRBD1 (5 bases). Germline CDR1 and CDR2: SGHKS and YYEKEE (reference sequence). Trimming cost V 6 bases and J 5 bases, with 14 bases left between them. This CDR3 comprises 13 residues. The CDR3 protein is CASTLYEGTEAFF. The CDR3 DNA reads TGTGCCAGCACTCTCTACGAGGGGACTGAAGCTTTCTTT.

The chain employs TRBV5-1 and TRBJ2-4; D ambiguous. The end of the DNA aligns better with TRBJ2-7, so the J call may be wrong. CDR3 size: 11 residues. Per the germline V gene, CDR1 is SGHRS and CDR2 is YFSETQ. This CDR3 reads CASSTDSEQYF. In DNA form, the CDR3 reads TGCGCCAGCAGCACCGACTCCGAGCAGTACTTC.

The rearrangement joins TRBV10-2 to TRBJ2-4; the D gene could be TRBD1 or TRBD2 (5 bases each). TRBJ2-5 matches the DNA end more closely, so the J call is doubtful. The CDR3 length is 17 residues. Germline values: CDR1 WSHSY, CDR2 SAAADI. CDR3 in DNA: TGCGCCAGCAGTGATATCCCGGGACCTCAGATGGGGGAGACCCAGTACTTC. It is translated as CASSDIPGPQMGETQYF.

This chain uses TRBV7-9 with TRBJ2-7; 7 nucleotides match TRBD2. The V gene's germline CDR1 is SEHNR and CDR2 FQNEAQ (reference sequence). Trimming removed 6 bases from V and 3 bases from J; junction bases left unmatched: 11. The CDR3 extends over 15 amino acids. The CDR3 DNA sequence: TGTGCCAGCAGTGGACCGTCTAGCGGATTCTACGAGCAGTACTTC. This codes for CASSGPSSGFYEQYF. The full variable domain, rest sourced from reference TRBV7-9 and TRBJ2-7, is DTGVSQNPRHKITKRGQNVTFRCDPISEHNRLYWYRQTLGQGPEFLTYFQNEAQLEKSRLLSDRFSAERPKGSFSTLEIQRTEQGDSAMYLCASSGPSSGFYEQYFGPGTRLTVT.

V is TRBV6-6 and J is TRBJ1-1; D is undetermined. The CDR3 contains 14 residues. Germline CDR1 MNHNY, CDR2 SVGAGI (reference sequence). Trimming removed 2 bases from V and 1 base from J, with 8 bases in between. In nucleotides, the CDR3 is TGTGCCAGCAGTTACCGTGAGCGGAACACTGAAGCTTTCTTT. Its protein product is CASSYRERNTEAFF.

This chain uses TRBV4-3 with TRBJ2-3; 12 bases align to TRBD2. CDR3 length equals 18 residues. Trimming took 0 bases from V and 0 from J; bases not matched to a gene: 4. Germline V gene lookup returns CDR1 LGHNA and CDR2 YSLEER. The CDR3 sequence: CASSQDASGGVSTDTQYF. CDR3 nucleotide sequence: TGCGCCAGCAGCCAAGACGCTAGCGGGGGGGTCAGCACAGATACGCAGTATTTT.

The chain has TRBV7-6 and TRBJ2-5, with 10 bases aligning to TRBD2. CDR1 is SGHVS and CDR2 is FNYEAQ in the germline V gene. J lost 3 bases, V lost 5 bases, and 6 bases had no gene match. There are 15 residues in the CDR3. The chain's CDR3 is CASSQLAGMEETQYF. The CDR3 coding sequence is TGTGCCAGCAGCCAACTAGCGGGGATGGAAGAGACCCAGTACTTC.

This clonotype showed up just a few times. This chain uses TRBV12-3 or TRBV12-4 with TRBJ1-2; D ambiguous. The germline V and J ends were trimmed by 1 base and 7 bases, with 16 bases remaining between them. The CDR3 loop spans 15 amino acids. The CDR3 sequence is CASSLGAPPLTGYTF. The CDR3 coding sequence is TGTGCCAGCAGTTTAGGGGCCCCACCACTAACTGGCTACACCTTC.

This clonotype was picked up a small number of times. The J gene is TRBJ2-3, the V gene TRBV7-2, with D hard to call. With 1 base removed from V and 4 bases from J, the gap between germline ends came to 6 bases. Germline values: CDR1 SGHTA, CDR2 FQGNSA. CDR3 size: 13 residues. The CDR3 reads CASSLVMADTQYF. For the CDR3, the DNA is TGTGCCAGCAGCTTAGTTATGGCAGATACGCAGTATTTT.

The chain uses TRBV5-1 and TRBJ2-1; weak D call: TRBD2 (6 bases). Germline CDR1 is SGHRS and CDR2 is YFSETQ. There are 11 residues in the CDR3. Trimming pared 0 bases from V and 12 bases from J, leaving 7 bases between. The CDR3 coding sequence is TGCGCCAGCAGCTTGGGAGCGGGGCAGTTCTTC. It codes for CASSLGAGQFF.

The chain is built from TRBV20-1 and TRBJ1-2; 8 nucleotides agree with TRBD1. Trimming at V came to 3 bases and at J to 5 bases, leaving 8 bases not matched to a gene. Per germline, CDR1 DFQATT and CDR2 SNEGSKA (reference sequence). There are 14 residues in the CDR3. CDR3 DNA sequence: TGCAGTGCTAGTGCAGGGGGCTGGTGGTATGGCTACACCTTC. Translating it yields CSASAGGWWYGYTF.

V and J are TRBV6-6 and TRBJ2-7; 12 bases line up with TRBD1. Looked up from germline, CDR1 is MNHNY and CDR2 is SVGAGI (reference sequence). Trimming cost V 6 bases and J 7 bases; bases outside gene matches: 13. CDR3 length: 16 residues. The chain's CDR3 is CASRTLPGQGAGEQYF. CDR3 nucleotides: TGTGCCAGCAGGACCCTTCCGGGACAGGGGGCGGGGGAGCAGTACTTC.

This chain uses TRBV6-6 with TRBJ1-1; perhaps TRBD1 as D (6 bases). Between the trimmed V and J ends, which lost 0 bases and 4 bases, there was a span of 18 bases. Germline lookup yields CDR1 MNHNY and CDR2 SVGAGI (reference sequence). The CDR3 is 17 amino acids. The CDR3 reads CASSYSRGHGESTEAFF. In DNA, the CDR3 is TGTGCCAGCAGTTACTCACGGGGACATGGGGAAAGCACTGAAGCTTTCTTT.

J is TRBJ2-1 and V is TRBV5-1; D remains unclear. Trimming removed 4 bases from V and 4 bases from J, with 12 bases in between. The length of the CDR3 is 14 residues. The germline CDR1 and CDR2 sequences are SGHRS and YFSETQ. As DNA, the CDR3 is TGCGCCAGCAGCCAGAGCACACCATACAATGAGCAGTTCTTC. Translation: CASSQSTPYNEQFF.

DNA for the CDR3: TGTGCCATCAGTGAGCCCGAAACGCGACAGGGGACTTACAATGAGCAGTTCTTC. It codes for CAISEPETRQGTYNEQFF. V is TRBV10-3 and J is TRBJ2-1; 8 bases fit TRBD1. CDR3 length equals 18 residues. Germline trimming cut 2 bases from V and 4 bases from J; bases unmatched to any gene: 13. In germline, CDR1 is ENHRY, CDR2 SYGVKD.

This clonotype appeared a few times. The chain carries TRBV27 and TRBJ2-3; 9 bases line up with TRBD2. CDR3 length: 16 residues. V lost 4 bases, J lost 0 bases, and 5 bases stayed unmatched. Germline V lookup: CDR1 MNHEY, CDR2 SMNVEV (reference sequence). CDR3 sequence (DNA): TGTGCCAGCAGTTGGGTAGCGGGGGCTAGCACAGATACGCAGTATTTT. Its protein is CASSWVAGASTDTQYF.

The chain employs TRBV12-3 or TRBV12-4 and TRBJ2-3, with TRBD2 identical over 7 bases. The ends lost 0 bases at V and 4 bases at J; junction bases unmatched: 10. The CDR3 contains 17 residues. The CDR3 nucleotides are TGTGCCAGCAGTTTAGCCGGAAGTAGGGGAGGGCCAGATACGCAGTATTTT. Its protein product is CASSLAGSRGGPDTQYF.

V is TRBV6-1 and J is TRBJ1-1, with D tentatively TRBD1 (5 bases). V shed 9 bases and J shed 9 bases, with 14 bases lying between them. Per the germline V gene, CDR1 is MNHNS and CDR2 is SASEGT. There are 11 residues in the CDR3. CDR3 residues: CASTPGAQAFF. The CDR3 bases are TGTGCCAGTACCCCCGGGGCGCAAGCTTTCTTT.

This chain connects TRBV5-5 to TRBJ2-7, with D possibly being TRBD2 (6 bases). Germline V CDR1 and CDR2: SGHKS, YYEKEE (reference sequence). The CDR3 sequence is 16 residues long. V lost 3 bases to trimming and J lost 0 bases, with 16 bases between them. CDR3 in DNA: TGTGCCAGCAGCTCCAACCAGCGGGTAAGCTCCTACGAGCAGTACTTC. Amino acid sequence: CASSSNQRVSSYEQYF.

This clonotype came up a few times. This sequence joins TRBV29-1 and TRBJ2-5; 12 positions agree with TRBD2. CDR3 length: 16 amino acids. Germline lookup yields CDR1 SQVTM and CDR2 ANQGSEA. J gave up 5 bases and V 3 bases, and 10 bases lay outside the gene matches. The CDR3 reads CSVENPLAGGGETQYF. The CDR3 bases are TGCAGCGTTGAGAACCCACTAGCGGGGGGTGGGGAGACCCAGTACTTC. Using reference TRBV29-1 and TRBJ2-5 for the parts outside the CDR3, the full variable domain is SAVISQKPSRDICQRGTSLTIQCQVDSQVTMMFWYRQQPGQSLTLIATANQGSEATYESGFVIDKFPISRPNLTFSTLTVSNMSPEDSSIYLCSVENPLAGGGETQYFGPGTRLLVL.

The genes are TRBV29-1 and TRBJ1-2, with D perhaps matching TRBD1 (6 bases). Trimming cost V 4 bases and J 5 bases, with 11 bases left between them. The CDR3 sequence is 12 residues long. Germline V CDR1 and CDR2: SQVTM, ANQGSEA. The CDR3 DNA reads TGCAGCGTTGGCAGGGGAGGGTATGGCTACACCTTC. Protein product: CSVGRGGYGYTF.